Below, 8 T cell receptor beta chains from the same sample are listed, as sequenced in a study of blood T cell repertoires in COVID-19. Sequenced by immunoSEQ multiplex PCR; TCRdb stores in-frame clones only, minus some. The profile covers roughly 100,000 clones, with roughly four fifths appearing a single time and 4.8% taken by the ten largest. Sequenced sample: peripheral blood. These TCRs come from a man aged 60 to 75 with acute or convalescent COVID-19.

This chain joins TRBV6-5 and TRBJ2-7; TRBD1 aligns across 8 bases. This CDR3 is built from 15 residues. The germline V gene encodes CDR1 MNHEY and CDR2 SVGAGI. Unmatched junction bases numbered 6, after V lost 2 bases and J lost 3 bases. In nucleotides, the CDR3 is TGTGCCAGCAGTTACAGACCGGACAGGGACTACGAGCAGTACTTC. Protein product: CASSYRPDRDYEQYF.

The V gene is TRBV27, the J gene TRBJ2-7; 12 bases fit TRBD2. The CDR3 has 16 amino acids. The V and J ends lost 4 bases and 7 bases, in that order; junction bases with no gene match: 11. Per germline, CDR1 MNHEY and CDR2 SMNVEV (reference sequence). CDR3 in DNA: TGTGCCAGCAGTTCGAGACAGACTAGCGGGGGAAGTGAGCAGTACTTC. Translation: CASSSRQTSGGSEQYF.

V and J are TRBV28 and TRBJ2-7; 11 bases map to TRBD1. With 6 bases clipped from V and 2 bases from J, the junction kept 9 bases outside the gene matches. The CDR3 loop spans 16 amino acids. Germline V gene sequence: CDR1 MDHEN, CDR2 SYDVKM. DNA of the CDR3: TGTGCCAGCAGGACGCCGGGACAGGGGGGCCCCTACGAGCAGTACTTC. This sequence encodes CASRTPGQGGPYEQYF.

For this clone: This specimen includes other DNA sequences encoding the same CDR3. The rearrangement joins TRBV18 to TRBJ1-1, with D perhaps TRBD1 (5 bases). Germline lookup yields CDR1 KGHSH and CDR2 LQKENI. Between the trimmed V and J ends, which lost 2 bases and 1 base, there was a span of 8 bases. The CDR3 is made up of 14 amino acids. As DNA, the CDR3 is TGTGCCAGCTCACCAAATCAGGGGAACACTGAAGCTTTCTTT. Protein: CASSPNQGNTEAFF.

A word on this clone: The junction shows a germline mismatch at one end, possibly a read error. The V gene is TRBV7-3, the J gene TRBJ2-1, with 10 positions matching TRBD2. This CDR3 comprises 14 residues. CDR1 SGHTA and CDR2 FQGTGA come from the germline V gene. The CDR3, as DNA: TGTGCCAGCAGCCTAACGGCTAGCGGGGGTGAGCAGTTCTTC. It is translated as CASSLTASGGEQFF.

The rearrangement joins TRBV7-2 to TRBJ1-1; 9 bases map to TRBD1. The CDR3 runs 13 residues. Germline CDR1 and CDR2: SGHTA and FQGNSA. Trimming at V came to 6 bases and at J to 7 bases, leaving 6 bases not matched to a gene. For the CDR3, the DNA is TGTGCCAGCAGTTTACAGGGGGCTATTGAAGCTTTCTTT. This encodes CASSLQGAIEAFF.

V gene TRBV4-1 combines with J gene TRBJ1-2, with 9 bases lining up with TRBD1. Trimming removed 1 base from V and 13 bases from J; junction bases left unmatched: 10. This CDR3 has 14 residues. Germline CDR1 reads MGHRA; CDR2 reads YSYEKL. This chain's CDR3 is CASSQGGTGSFCTF. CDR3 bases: TGCGCCAGCAGCCAAGGAGGGACAGGGTCCTTTTGCACCTTC.

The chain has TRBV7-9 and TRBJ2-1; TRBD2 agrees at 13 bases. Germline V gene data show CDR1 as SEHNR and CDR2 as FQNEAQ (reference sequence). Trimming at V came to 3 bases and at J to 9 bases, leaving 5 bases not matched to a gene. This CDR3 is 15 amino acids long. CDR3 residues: CASSFWTSGSGEQFF. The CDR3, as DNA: TGTGCCAGCAGCTTTTGGACTAGCGGGAGCGGTGAGCAGTTCTTC. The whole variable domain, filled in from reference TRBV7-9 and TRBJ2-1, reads DTGVSQNPRHKITKRGQNVTFRCDPISEHNRLYWYRQTLGQGPEFLTYFQNEAQLEKSRLLSDRFSAERPKGSFSTLEIQRTEQGDSAMYLCASSFWTSGSGEQFFGPGTRLTVL.